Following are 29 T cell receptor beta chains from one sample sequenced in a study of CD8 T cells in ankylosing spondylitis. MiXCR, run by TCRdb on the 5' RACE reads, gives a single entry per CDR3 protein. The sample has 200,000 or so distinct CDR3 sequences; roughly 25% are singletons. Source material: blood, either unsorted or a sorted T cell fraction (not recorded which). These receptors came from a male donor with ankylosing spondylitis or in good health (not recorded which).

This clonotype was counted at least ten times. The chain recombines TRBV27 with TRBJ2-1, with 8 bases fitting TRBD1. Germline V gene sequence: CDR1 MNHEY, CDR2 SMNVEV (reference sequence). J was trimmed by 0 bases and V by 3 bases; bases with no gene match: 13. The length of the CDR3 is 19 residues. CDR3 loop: CASSFWGQDVPSSYNEQFF. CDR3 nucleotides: TGTGCCAGCAGTTTCTGGGGACAGGACGTACCGAGCTCCTACAATGAGCAGTTCTTC.

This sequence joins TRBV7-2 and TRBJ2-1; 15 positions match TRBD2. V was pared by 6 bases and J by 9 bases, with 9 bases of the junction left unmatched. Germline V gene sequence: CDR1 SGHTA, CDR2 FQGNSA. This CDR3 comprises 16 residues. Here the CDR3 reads CASSSGTSGRPGEQFF. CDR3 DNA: TGTGCCAGCAGTTCCGGGACTAGCGGGAGGCCGGGTGAGCAGTTCTTC.

The CDR3 nucleotides read TGCAGCGTTACGGGGACTAGCGGGAGGATCTCCTACAATGAGCAGTTCTTC. Residues: CSVTGTSGRISYNEQFF. The chain uses TRBV29-1 and TRBJ2-1; the match to TRBD2 covers 15 bases. This CDR3 has 17 residues. Germline V gene data show CDR1 as SQVTM and CDR2 as ANQGSEA. Trimming at V came to 5 bases and at J to 0 bases, leaving 5 bases not matched to a gene.

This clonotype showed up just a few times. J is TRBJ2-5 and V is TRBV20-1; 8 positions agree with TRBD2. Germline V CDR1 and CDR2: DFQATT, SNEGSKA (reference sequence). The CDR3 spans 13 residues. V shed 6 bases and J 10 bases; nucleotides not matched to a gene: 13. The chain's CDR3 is CSAIRTSRGDQYF. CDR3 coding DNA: TGCAGTGCGATTCGGACTAGCCGGGGGGACCAGTACTTC.

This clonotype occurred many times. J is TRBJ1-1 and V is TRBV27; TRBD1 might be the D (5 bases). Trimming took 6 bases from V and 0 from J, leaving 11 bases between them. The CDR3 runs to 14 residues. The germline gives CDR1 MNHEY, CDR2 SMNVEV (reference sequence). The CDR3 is CASSKQALNTEAFF. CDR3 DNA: TGTGCCAGCAGCAAACAGGCCCTGAACACTGAAGCTTTCTTT.

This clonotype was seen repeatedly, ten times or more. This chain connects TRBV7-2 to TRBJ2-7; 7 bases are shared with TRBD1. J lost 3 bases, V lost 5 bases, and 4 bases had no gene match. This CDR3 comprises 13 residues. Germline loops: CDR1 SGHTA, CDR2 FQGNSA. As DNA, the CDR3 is TGTGCCAGCAGCCTCCGGGACAGCTACGAGCAGTACTTC. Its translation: CASSLRDSYEQYF.

The CDR3 spells CASSYGQEYGYTF. The DNA for the CDR3 is TGTGCCAGCAGTTACGGACAGGAGTATGGCTACACCTTC. The rearrangement joins TRBV6-6 to TRBJ1-2; 7 bases are a match to TRBD1. Germline CDR1 and CDR2: MNHNY and SVGAGI (reference sequence). This CDR3 region has 13 residues. J was trimmed by 5 bases and V by 2 bases; bases with no gene match: 2.

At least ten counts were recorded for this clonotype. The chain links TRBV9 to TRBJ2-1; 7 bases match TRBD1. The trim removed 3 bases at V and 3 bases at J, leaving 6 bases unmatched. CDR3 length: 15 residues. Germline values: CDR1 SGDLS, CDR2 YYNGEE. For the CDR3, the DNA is TGTGCCAGCAGCGCCGCCGGGACAGTCTACAATGAGCAGTTCTTC. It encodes CASSAAGTVYNEQFF.

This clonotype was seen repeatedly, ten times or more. CDR3 in DNA: TGTGCCAGCAGTTGGGGACAGGGGGTACAGGAGACCCAGTACTTC. This encodes CASSWGQGVQETQYF. This sequence joins TRBV6-5 and TRBJ2-5; 11 bases line up with TRBD1. This CDR3 comprises 15 residues. The junction had 6 bases not matched to a gene; V was cut back by 4 bases and J by 5 bases. Looked up from germline, CDR1 is MNHEY and CDR2 is SVGAGI.

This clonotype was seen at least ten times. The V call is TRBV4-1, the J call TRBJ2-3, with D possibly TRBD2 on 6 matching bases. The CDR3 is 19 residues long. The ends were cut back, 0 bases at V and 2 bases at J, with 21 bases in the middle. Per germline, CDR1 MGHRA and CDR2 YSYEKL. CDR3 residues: CASSQDPSGRRRSTDTQYF. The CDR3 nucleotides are TGCGCCAGCAGCCAAGATCCATCGGGGAGGAGGCGCTCCACAGATACGCAGTATTTT.

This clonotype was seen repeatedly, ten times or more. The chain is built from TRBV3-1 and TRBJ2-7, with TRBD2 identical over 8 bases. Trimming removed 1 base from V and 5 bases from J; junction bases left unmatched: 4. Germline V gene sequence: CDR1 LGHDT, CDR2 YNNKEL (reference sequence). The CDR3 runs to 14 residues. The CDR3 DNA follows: TGTGCCAGCAGCCAAGCGGGGGGGGGCAACGAGCAGTACTTC. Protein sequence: CASSQAGGGNEQYF.

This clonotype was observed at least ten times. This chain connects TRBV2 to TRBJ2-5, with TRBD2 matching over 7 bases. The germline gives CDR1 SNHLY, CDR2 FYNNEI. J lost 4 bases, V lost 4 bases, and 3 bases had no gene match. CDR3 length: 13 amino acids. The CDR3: CASSGTRGETQYF. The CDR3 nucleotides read TGTGCCAGCAGTGGGACTAGAGGAGAGACCCAGTACTTC.

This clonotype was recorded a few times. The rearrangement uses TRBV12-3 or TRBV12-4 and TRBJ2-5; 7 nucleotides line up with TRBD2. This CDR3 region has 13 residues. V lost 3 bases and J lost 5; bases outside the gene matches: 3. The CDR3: CASSFWGGETQYF. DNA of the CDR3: TGTGCCAGCAGTTTTTGGGGAGGGGAGACCCAGTACTTC.

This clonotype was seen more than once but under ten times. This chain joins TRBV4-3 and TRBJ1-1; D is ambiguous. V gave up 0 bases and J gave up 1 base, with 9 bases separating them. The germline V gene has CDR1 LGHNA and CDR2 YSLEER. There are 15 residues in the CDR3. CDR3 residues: CASSQDDIRNTEAFF. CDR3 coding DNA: TGCGCCAGCAGCCAAGACGACATTAGGAACACTGAAGCTTTCTTT.

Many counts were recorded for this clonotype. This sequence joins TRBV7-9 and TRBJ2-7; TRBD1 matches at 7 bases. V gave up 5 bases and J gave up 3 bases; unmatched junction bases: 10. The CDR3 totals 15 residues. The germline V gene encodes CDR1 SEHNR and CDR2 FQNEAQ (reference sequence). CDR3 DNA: TGTGCCAGCAGCACCACACAGGGGAAATACTACGAGCAGTACTTC. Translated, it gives CASSTTQGKYYEQYF.

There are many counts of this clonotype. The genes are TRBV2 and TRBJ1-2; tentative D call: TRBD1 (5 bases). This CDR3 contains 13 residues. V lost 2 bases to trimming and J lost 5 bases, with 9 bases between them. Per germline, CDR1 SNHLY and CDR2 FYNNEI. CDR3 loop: CASSEQTAYGYTF. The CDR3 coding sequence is TGTGCCAGCAGTGAACAGACAGCTTATGGCTACACCTTC.

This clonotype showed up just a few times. The CDR3 coding sequence is TGCAGCGTTGAACGGGTCGGGGCCAACGTCCTGACTTTC. Its translation is CSVERVGANVLTF. This chain joins TRBV29-1 and TRBJ2-6, with D uncertain. Trimming took off 2 bases at V and 4 bases at J, with 6 bases between the two ends. The CDR3 runs 13 residues. Looked up from germline, CDR1 is SQVTM and CDR2 is ANQGSEA.

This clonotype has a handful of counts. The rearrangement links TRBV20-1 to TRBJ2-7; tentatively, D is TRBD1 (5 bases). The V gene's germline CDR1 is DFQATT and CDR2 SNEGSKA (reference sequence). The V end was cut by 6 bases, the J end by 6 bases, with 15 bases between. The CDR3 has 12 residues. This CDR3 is CSAGRQSPEQYF. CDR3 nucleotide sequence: TGCAGTGCCGGGCGACAGTCCCCCGAGCAGTACTTC.

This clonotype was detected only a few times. CDR3 sequence (DNA): TGCGCCAGCAGTCAATCAAAGGGTAGTCATCCCTACGAGCAGTACTTC. As protein: CASSQSKGSHPYEQYF. J is TRBJ2-7 and V is TRBV23-1; D uncertain. TRBV23-1 falls under the ORF class, with uncertain function. Between the trimmed V and J ends, which lost 0 bases and 2 bases, there was a span of 14 bases. The CDR3 length is 16 residues.

CDR3: CSVARGGNQPQHF. In nucleotides, the CDR3 is TGCAGCGTCGCAAGGGGTGGGAACCAGCCCCAGCATTTT. J is TRBJ1-5 and V is TRBV29-1; D perhaps matches TRBD1 (5 bases). This CDR3 has 13 amino acids. Trimming removed 6 bases at V and 7 bases at J, with 16 bases between. From germline, CDR1 is SQVTM and CDR2 ANQGSEA.

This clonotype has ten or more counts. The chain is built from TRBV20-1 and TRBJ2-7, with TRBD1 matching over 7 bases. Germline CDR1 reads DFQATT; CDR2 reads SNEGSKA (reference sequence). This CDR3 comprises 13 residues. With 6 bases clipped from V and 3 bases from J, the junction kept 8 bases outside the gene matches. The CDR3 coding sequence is TGCAGTGCAGACGGACAGGTAGACTACGAGCAGTACTTC. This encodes CSADGQVDYEQYF.

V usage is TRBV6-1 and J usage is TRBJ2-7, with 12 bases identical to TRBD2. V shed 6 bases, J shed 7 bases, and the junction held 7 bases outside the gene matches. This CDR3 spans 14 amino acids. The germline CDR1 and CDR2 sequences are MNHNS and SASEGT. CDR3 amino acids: CASRRLAGVKEQYF. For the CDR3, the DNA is TGTGCCAGCAGGAGACTAGCGGGGGTCAAAGAGCAGTACTTC.

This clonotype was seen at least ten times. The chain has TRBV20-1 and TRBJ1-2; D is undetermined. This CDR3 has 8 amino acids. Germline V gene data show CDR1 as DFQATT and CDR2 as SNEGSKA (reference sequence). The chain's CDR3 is CRLCGYTF. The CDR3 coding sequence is TGCAGACTTTGTGGCTACACCTTC.

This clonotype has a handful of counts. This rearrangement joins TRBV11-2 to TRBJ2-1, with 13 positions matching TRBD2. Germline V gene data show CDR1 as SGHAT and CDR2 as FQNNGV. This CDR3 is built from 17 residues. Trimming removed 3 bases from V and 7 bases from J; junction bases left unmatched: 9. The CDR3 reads CASSFRLGTSGKNEQFF. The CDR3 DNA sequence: TGTGCCAGCAGCTTTCGTCTAGGGACTAGCGGGAAGAATGAGCAGTTCTTC.

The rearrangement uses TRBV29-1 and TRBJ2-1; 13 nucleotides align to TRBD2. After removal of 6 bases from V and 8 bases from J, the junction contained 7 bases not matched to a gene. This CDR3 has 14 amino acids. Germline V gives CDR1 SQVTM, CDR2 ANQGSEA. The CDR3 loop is CSVAGTSGTHEQFF. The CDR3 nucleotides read TGCAGCGTAGCCGGGACTAGCGGGACCCATGAGCAGTTCTTC.

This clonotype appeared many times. The CDR3 here is CASSQGQGDQETQYF. As DNA, the CDR3 is TGCGCCAGCAGCCAAGGACAGGGGGACCAAGAGACCCAGTACTTC. This sequence joins TRBV4-1 and TRBJ2-5, with 9 nucleotides matching TRBD1. The V and J ends lost 1 base and 0 bases, in that order; junction bases with no gene match: 0. Germline-derived CDR1 and CDR2 are MGHRA and YSYEKL. The CDR3 totals 15 residues.

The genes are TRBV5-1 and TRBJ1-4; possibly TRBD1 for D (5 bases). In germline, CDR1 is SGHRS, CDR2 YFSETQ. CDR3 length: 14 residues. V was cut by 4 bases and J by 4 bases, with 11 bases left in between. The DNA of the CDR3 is TGCGCCAGCAGCGTGGGACGGAGTAATGAAAAACTGTTTTTT. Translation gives CASSVGRSNEKLFF.

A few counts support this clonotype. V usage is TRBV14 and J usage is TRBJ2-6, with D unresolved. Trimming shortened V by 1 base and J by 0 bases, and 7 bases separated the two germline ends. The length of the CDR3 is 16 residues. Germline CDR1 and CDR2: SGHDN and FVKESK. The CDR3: CASSQVLFSGANVLTF. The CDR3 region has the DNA TGTGCCAGCAGCCAAGTTTTATTCTCTGGGGCCAACGTCCTGACTTTC. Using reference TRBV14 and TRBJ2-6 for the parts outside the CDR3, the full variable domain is EAGVTQFPSHSVIEKGQTVTLRCDPISGHDNLYWYRRVMGKEIKFLLHFVKESKQDESGMPNNRFLAERTGGTYSTLKVQPAELEDSGVYFCASSQVLFSGANVLTFGAGSRLTVL.

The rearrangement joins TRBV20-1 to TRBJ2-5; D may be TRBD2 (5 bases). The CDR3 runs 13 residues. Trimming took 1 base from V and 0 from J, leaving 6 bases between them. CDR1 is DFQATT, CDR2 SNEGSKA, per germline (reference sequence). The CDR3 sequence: CSARGGYQETQYF. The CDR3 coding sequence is TGCAGTGCTAGAGGCGGGTACCAAGAGACCCAGTACTTC.